This TCR beta chain was retrieved from a study of CD8+ T cells in alopecia areata. Reverse transcribed after extraction, RNA yielded cDNA as the sequencing template. Assay: immunoSEQ multiplex PCR; the TCRdb copy retains only in-frame clones and omits some. The sample shows 65,000 to 95,000 clones, roughly 50% of them seen only once. Study-wide findings and caveats: Lesional tissue from the scalp (especially in alopecia totalis/universalis) showed higher clonality than normal scalp.

Germline V gene sequence: CDR1 SGHAT, CDR2 FQNNGV. The CDR3 is made up of 12 amino acids. V shed 0 bases and J shed 3 bases, with 2 bases lying between them. CD4+ and CD8+ T cells were sorted from PBMCs stained for CD3, CD4 and CD8. Turning to this clone: The antigen is undetermined.

This TCR was sampled from a human donor with alopecia areata. The sequenced sample consisted of NKG2D-high CD8+ T cells sorted from blood. The chain carries TRBV11-2 and TRBJ1-2, with D unresolved. CDR3 region: CASSLDDYGYTF. The DNA for the CDR3 is TGTGCCAGCAGCTTAGACGACTATGGCTACACCTTC.